The present T cell receptor beta chain was sequenced within a study of CD8+CD57+ T cells in acquired aplastic anemia. Concerning this clonotype: Its antigen is unidentified.

Study-wide points: Patients and controls had in common 25 to 30 CD8+ CDR3 sequences.

Genomic DNA, serving as template, underwent TCR beta VDJ and CDR3 profiling. TCRdb fed the reads into MiXCR, producing one record per CDR3 protein. Found here are a few hundred thousand distinct CDR3 sequences, around 63% of them singletons; the top ten hold 29%. The sequence derives from a human donor in good health. Sequencing input: sorted CD4+, CD8+, or CD8+CD57+ T cells (not recorded which) from PBMCs.

CDR3 protein: CASSVGDSNEQFF. The CDR3 nucleotides are TGTGCCAGCAGCGTAGGGGACAGCAATGAGCAGTTCTTC. V gene TRBV9 combines with J gene TRBJ2-1; 7 positions agree with TRBD1. The germline gives CDR1 SGDLS, CDR2 YYNGEE. V was pared by 0 bases and J by 6 bases, with 0 bases of the junction left unmatched. CDR3 length: 13 amino acids.